This TCR beta chain stems from a study of cytomegalovirus exposure and HLA in healthy donors. A note on this clone: Its antigen is undetermined.

Germline CDR1 is SGHDN and CDR2 is FVKESK. CDR3 length: 16 amino acids. V was pared by 1 base and J by 4 bases, with 10 bases of the junction left unmatched. Both 60 Vbeta primers and 13 Jbeta primers went into the PCR. Here immunoSEQ multiplex PCR was the method, and the copy in TCRdb shows in-frame clones only, minus some. The data show some 150,000 clones, with roughly 79% seen just once and 2.5% to 3% held by the top ten. Study-level findings and limits: The analysis excluded some indistinguishable V segments, including TRBV6-2 and TRBV6-3. Evidence from a later analysis indicated that most CMV-associated TCR beta chains looked HLA-restricted. A missense variant in DCLRE1C was later tied to TCR beta V- and J-gene trimming.

The sample was PBMCs. The chain carries TRBV14 and TRBJ2-7, with 7 bases lining up with TRBD1. The sequence derives from a male donor in good health and CMV-seronegative. CDR3 DNA sequence: TGTGCCAGCAGCCAAGGTATGAGGACAGGCGTGTACGAGCAGTACTTC. Protein product: CASSQGMRTGVYEQYF.